The entry that follows covers one T cell receptor (beta chain) sequence. These data belong to a study of blood T cell repertoires in COVID-19. About the research overall: Donors in the United States, Italy and Spain gave samples during acute or convalescent COVID-19.

Germline V gene sequence: CDR1 LNHDA, CDR2 SQIVND (reference sequence). This CDR3 contains 17 residues. The V gene end was trimmed by 5 bases and the J gene end by 0 bases; junction bases not matched to a gene: 8. The repertoire was sequenced with immunoSEQ multiplex PCR; TCRdb's copy has only in-frame clones and lacks some. The sample lists under 50,000 clones, about 89% occurring once. This sequence was found in a man between 65 and 79 years old with active COVID-19. This chain connects TRBV19 to TRBJ1-4; 8 positions match TRBD1. The sequenced material came from peripheral blood. This chain's CDR3 is CASSRQGAGATNEKLFF. DNA of the CDR3: TGTGCCAGTAGTCGCCAGGGGGCGGGAGCAACTAATGAAAAACTGTTTTTT.